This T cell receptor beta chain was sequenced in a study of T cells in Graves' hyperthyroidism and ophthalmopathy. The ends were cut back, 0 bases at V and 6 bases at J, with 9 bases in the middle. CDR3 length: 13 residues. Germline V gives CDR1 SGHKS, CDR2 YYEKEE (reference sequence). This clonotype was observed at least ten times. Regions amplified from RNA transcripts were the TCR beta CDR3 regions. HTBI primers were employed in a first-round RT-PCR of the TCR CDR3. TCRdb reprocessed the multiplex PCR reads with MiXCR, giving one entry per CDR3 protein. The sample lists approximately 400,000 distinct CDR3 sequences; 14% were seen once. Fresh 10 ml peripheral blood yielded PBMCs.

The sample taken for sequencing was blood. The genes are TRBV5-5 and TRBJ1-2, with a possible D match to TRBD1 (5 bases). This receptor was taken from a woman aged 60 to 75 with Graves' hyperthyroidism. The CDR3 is CASSLGQGNGYTF. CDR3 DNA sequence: TGTGCCAGCAGCTTGGGGCAGGGCAATGGCTACACCTTC.